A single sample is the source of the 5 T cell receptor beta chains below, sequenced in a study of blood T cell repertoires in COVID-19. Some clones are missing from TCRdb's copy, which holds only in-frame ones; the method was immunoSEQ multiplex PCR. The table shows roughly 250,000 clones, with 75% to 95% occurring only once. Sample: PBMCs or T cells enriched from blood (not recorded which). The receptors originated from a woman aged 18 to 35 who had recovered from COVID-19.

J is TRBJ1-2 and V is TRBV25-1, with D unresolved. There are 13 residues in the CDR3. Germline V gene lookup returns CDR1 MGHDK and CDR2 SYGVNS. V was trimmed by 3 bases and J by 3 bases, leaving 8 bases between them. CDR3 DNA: TGTGCCAGCAGTGACGCTGTAGACTATGGCTACACCTTC. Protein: CASSDAVDYGYTF.

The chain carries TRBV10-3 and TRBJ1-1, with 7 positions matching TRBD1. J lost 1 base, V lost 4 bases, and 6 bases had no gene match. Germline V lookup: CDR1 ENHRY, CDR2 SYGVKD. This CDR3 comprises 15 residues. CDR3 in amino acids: CAISASTGKNTEAFF. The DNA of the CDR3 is TGTGCCATCAGTGCATCGACAGGGAAGAACACTGAAGCTTTCTTT.

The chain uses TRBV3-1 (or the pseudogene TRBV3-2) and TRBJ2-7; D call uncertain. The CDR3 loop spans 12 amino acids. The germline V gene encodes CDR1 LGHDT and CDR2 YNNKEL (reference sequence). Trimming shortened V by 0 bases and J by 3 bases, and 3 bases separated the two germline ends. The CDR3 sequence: CASSQDLYEQYF. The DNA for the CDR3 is TGTGCCAGCAGCCAAGATCTCTACGAGCAGTACTTC.

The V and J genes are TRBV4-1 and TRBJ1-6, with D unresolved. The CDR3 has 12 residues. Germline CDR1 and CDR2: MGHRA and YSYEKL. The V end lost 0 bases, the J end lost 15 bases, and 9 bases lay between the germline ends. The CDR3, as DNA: TGCGCCAGCAGCCAAGATTATAATAACCTCCACTTT. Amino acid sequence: CASSQDYNNLHF.

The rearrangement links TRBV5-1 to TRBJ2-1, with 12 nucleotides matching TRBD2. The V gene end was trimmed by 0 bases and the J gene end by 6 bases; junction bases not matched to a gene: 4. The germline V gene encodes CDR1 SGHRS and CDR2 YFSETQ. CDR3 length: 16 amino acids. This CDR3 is CASSLELAGGVNEQFF. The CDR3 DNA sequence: TGCGCCAGCAGCTTGGAACTAGCGGGAGGTGTCAATGAGCAGTTCTTC.